The 2 T cell receptor beta chains in this list originate from one sample, sequenced in a study of blood T cell repertoires in COVID-19. The table came from immunoSEQ multiplex PCR; TCRdb's copy has only in-frame clones and leaves some out. The sample includes hundreds of thousands of clones, around 84% of them seen just once. Sequences were obtained from peripheral blood. The receptors here all came from a woman of 80 years or more with active or convalescent COVID-19.

V gene TRBV5-8 combines with J gene TRBJ2-5, with TRBD2 matching over 9 bases. Per germline, CDR1 SGHTS and CDR2 YDEGEE. The length of the CDR3 is 14 residues. J gave up 9 bases and V 2 bases, and 8 bases lay outside the gene matches. This CDR3 reads CASSFFSGRGSQYF. DNA of the CDR3: TGTGCCAGCAGCTTCTTTAGCGGGAGAGGGTCCCAGTACTTC. Complete variable domain (other parts from reference TRBV5-8 and TRBJ2-5): EAGVTQSPTHLIKTRGQQATLRCSPISGHTSVYWYQQALGLGLQFLLWYDEGEERNRGNFPPRFSGRQFPNYSSELNVNALELEDSALYLCASSFFSGRGSQYFGPGTRLLVL.

The chain has TRBV28 and TRBJ1-2, with 7 bases identical to TRBD1. Germline CDR1 reads MDHEN; CDR2 reads SYDVKM. V shed 2 bases and J 8 bases; nucleotides not matched to a gene: 14. The CDR3 length is 16 residues. The CDR3: CASSLGGAGGFVGYTF. For the CDR3, the DNA is TGTGCCAGCAGTTTAGGTGGGGCAGGGGGGTTTGTCGGCTACACCTTC.